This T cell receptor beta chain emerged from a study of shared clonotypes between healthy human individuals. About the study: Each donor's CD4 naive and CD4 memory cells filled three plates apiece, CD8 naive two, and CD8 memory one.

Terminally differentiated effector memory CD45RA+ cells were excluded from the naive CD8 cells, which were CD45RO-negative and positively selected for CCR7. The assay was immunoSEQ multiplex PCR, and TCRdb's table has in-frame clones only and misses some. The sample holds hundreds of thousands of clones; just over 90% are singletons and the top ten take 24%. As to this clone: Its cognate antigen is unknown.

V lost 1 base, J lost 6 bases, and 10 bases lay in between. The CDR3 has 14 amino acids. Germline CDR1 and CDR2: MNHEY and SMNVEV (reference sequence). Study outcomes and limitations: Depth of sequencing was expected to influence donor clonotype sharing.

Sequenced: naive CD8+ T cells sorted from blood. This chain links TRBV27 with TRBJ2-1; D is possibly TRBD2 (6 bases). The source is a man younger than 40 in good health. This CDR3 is CASSLLGGVNEQFF. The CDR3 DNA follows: TGTGCCAGCAGTTTATTGGGCGGGGTCAATGAGCAGTTCTTC.